Described below is a single T cell receptor beta chain sequence and its context. Sequence at one end of the junction differs from germline and may be a read error. Within the sample, other DNA sequences also encode this same CDR3. Some clones are missing from TCRdb's copy, which holds only in-frame ones; the method was immunoSEQ multiplex PCR. The profile shows around 1,800 clones, approximately 80% of them singletons. The data stem from a study of T cell repertoires in ileal Crohn's disease. This CDR3 region has 15 residues. The germline gives CDR1 ENHRY, CDR2 SYGVKD. The sequenced material came from ileal tissue. The sequence was obtained from an adult with Crohn's disease. This chain joins TRBV10-3 and TRBJ1-6; the D is unclear. The chain's CDR3 is CAISESGQNNSPLHF. The CDR3 nucleotides read TGTGCCATCAGTGAATCTGGGCAGAATAATTCCCCCCTCCACTTT.